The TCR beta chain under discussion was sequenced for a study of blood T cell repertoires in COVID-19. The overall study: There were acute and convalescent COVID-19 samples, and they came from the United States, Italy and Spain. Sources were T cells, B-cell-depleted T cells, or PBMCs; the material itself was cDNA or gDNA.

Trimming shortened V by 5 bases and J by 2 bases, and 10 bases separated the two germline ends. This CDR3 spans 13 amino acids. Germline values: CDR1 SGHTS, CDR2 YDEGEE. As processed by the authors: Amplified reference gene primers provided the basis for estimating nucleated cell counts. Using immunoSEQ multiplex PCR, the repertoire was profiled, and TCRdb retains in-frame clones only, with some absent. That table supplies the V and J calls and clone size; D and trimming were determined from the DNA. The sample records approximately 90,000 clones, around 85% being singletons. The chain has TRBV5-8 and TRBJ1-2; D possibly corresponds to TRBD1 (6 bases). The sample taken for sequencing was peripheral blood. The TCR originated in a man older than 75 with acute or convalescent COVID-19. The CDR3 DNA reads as TGTGCCAGCAGGGGTGGACAGAACTATGGCTACACCTTC. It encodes CASRGGQNYGYTF.